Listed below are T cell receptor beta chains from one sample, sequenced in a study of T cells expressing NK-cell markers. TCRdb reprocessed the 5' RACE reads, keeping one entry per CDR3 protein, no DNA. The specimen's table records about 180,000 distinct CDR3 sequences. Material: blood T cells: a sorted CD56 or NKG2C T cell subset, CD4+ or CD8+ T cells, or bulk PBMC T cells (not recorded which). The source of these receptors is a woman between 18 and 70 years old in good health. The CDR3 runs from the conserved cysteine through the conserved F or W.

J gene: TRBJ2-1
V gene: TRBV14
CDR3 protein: CASSQGFAGWQFF

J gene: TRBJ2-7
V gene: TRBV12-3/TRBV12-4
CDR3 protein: CASSPQSLYEQYF

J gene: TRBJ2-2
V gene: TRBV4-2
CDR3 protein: CASSQDLSTGELFF

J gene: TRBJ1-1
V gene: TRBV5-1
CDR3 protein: CASSLDRGTEAFF

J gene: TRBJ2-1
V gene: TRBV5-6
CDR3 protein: CASSLAPGQTVQFF

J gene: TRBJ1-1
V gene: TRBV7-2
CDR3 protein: CASSLVPTNTEAFF

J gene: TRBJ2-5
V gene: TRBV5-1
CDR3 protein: CASSRTPAETQYF

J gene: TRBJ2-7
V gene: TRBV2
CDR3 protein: CASSTGTGGLYF

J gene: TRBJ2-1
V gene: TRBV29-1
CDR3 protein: CSVALQGINEQFF

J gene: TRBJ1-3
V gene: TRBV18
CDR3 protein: CASSPTTHLEGSSGNTIYF

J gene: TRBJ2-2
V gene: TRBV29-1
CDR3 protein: CSAGWGLDTGELFF

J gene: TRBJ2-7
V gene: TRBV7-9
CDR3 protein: CASSPWTGVPYEQYF

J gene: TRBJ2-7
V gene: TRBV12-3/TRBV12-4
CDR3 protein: CASSPQAFSYEQYF

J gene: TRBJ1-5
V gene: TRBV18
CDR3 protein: CASSQTRGPDQPQHF

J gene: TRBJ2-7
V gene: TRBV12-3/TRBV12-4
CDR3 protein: CASRSTGYEQYF

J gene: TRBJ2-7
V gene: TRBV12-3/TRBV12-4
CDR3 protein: CASRSRTGYGEQYF

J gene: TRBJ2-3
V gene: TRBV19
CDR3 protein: CASSIGLGGADTQYF

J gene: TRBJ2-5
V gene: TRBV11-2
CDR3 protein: CASSVRDGQETQYF

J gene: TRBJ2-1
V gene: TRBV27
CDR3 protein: CASNQGVKGQFF

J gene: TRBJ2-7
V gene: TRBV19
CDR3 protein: CASSRKQGDEQYF